These 14 T cell receptor beta chains share one sample of origin, sequenced in a study of T cell clonotyping in hematopoietic cell transplantation. Measured with immunoSEQ multiplex PCR; TCRdb has only the in-frame clones, and not every one. The sample yields about 76,000 clones, almost 97% seen once. The time point is: recipient sample about 28 days before transplant, after cytoreduction. The sequenced sample was peripheral blood mononuclear cells, obtained before stem cell transplant. Source of these receptors: a woman aged 45-65 years with acute myeloid leukemia. Some clones in this sample may be carry-over from other donors' samples.

The chain combines TRBV30 with TRBJ1-1; 9 bases map to TRBD1. Trimming took 0 bases from V and 8 from J; bases not matched to a gene: 10. The germline V gene encodes CDR1 GTSNPN and CDR2 SVGIG (reference sequence). This CDR3 contains 15 residues. The CDR3 sequence is CAWSVIGTGTPEAFF. The CDR3 nucleotides are TGTGCCTGGAGTGTTATAGGGACAGGGACACCAGAAGCTTTCTTT.

In its sample, this clone was seen once. The rearrangement links TRBV19 to TRBJ1-4; 7 bases agree with TRBD1. The J segment lost 8 bases and the V segment lost 7 bases, leaving 4 bases of the junction unmatched. Looked up from germline, CDR1 is LNHDA and CDR2 is SQIVND (reference sequence). The CDR3 spans 12 residues. CDR3 region: CASTTGWEKLFF. For the CDR3, the DNA is TGTGCCAGTACGACAGGGTGGGAAAAACTGTTTTTT.

The rearrangement uses TRBV6-5 and TRBJ2-2, with 7 positions matching TRBD1. Germline CDR1 and CDR2: MNHEY and SVGAGI. The V and J ends lost 8 bases and 2 bases, in that order; junction bases with no gene match: 5. The CDR3 covers 14 residues. The CDR3 DNA reads TGTGCCAGCCTCCGGGACAGAAACACCGGGGAGCTGTTTTTT. It translates to CASLRDRNTGELFF.

The chain joins TRBV7-2 to TRBJ2-7; D might be TRBD1 (6 bases). The ends were cut back, 7 bases at V and 1 base at J, with 14 bases in the middle. Germline V gives CDR1 SGHTA, CDR2 FQGNSA. The CDR3 sequence is 14 residues long. Here the CDR3 DNA reads TGTGCCAGCAACTTTAACAGGGATTCCTACGAGCAGTACTTC. Its protein is CASNFNRDSYEQYF.

This rearrangement joins TRBV6-5 to TRBJ2-5; D remains unclear. Germline V CDR1 and CDR2: MNHEY, SVGAGI. V lost 6 bases and J lost 4, with 15 bases in between. The CDR3 runs to 14 residues. CDR3 in DNA: TGTGCCAGCAGCGCCCTTTCAGGTGGAGAGACCCAGTACTTC. Protein product: CASSALSGGETQYF.

The chain is built from TRBV30 and TRBJ1-2; 10 nucleotides align to TRBD1. This CDR3 spans 14 amino acids. The V gene end was trimmed by 0 bases and the J gene end by 6 bases; junction bases not matched to a gene: 4. CDR1 is GTSNPN, CDR2 SVGIG, per germline (reference sequence). CDR3 bases: TGTGCCTGGAGTGTAGGACAGGGGGTGAATGGCTACACCTTC. Protein: CAWSVGQGVNGYTF.

The chain combines TRBV19 with TRBJ1-5; weak D call: TRBD1 (6 bases). This CDR3 spans 16 amino acids. Trimming cost V 2 bases and J 5 bases, with 16 bases left between them. The V gene's germline CDR1 is LNHDA and CDR2 SQIVND (reference sequence). For the CDR3, the DNA is TGTGCCAGTAGTATAAGGGGGGGGCGCATGGATCAGCCCCAGCATTTT. It specifies CASSIRGGRMDQPQHF.

The V call is TRBV2, the J call TRBJ1-2, with unresolved D. This CDR3 has 13 amino acids. Germline V gene data show CDR1 as SNHLY and CDR2 as FYNNEI. V lost 6 bases, J lost 2 bases, and 10 bases lay in between. CDR3: CASRPDGNYGYTF. CDR3 sequence (DNA): TGTGCCAGCAGACCAGACGGAAACTATGGCTACACCTTC.

This chain joins TRBV5-8 and TRBJ2-5; D ambiguous. V was clipped by 0 bases and J by 5 bases, with 14 bases between them. Germline V gives CDR1 SGHTS, CDR2 YDEGEE. The CDR3 runs 15 residues. CDR3 bases: TGTGCCAGCAGCTTGGAGGGAATCCCCCGGGAGACCCAGTACTTC. Protein sequence: CASSLEGIPRETQYF.

The chain employs TRBV6-5 and TRBJ2-2; the match to TRBD2 covers 9 bases. Germline CDR1 and CDR2: MNHEY and SVGAGI. This CDR3 is built from 14 residues. V dropped 8 bases and J dropped 4; count of bases not matched to a gene: 5. This CDR3 reads CASFSGRSTGELFF. The CDR3 bases are TGTGCCAGCTTTAGCGGGAGAAGCACCGGGGAGCTGTTTTTT.

The CDR3 coding sequence is TGTGCCAGCAGCCTCCCAGGAAGCTCCTACGAGCAGTACTTC. Residues: CASSLPGSSYEQYF. The V and J genes are TRBV5-8 and TRBJ2-7; D gene uncertain. V was shortened by 4 bases and J by 0 bases, with 11 bases between the two germline ends. CDR3 length: 14 residues. Germline CDR1 reads SGHTS; CDR2 reads YDEGEE.

This clone came up once. The rearrangement links TRBV29-1 to TRBJ1-1, with unresolved D. CDR1 and CDR2 (germline): SQVTM, ANQGSEA. V was clipped by 5 bases and J by 1 base, with 11 bases between them. The CDR3 spans 13 residues. CDR3 coding DNA: TGCAGCGTTACCTCTACGGGGAACACTGAAGCTTTCTTT. Its protein product is CSVTSTGNTEAFF.

The V gene is TRBV5-4, the J gene TRBJ1-3; 8 nucleotides line up with TRBD1. The trim removed 4 bases at V and 4 bases at J, leaving 7 bases unmatched. The CDR3 length is 15 residues. CDR1 is SGHNT and CDR2 is YYREEE in the germline V gene (reference sequence). The chain's CDR3 is CASSRGDRRGNTIYF. As DNA, the CDR3 is TGTGCCAGCAGCCGAGGGGACAGGCGCGGAAACACCATATATTTT. Together with reference TRBV5-4 and TRBJ1-3, the CDR3 gives the full variable domain: ETGVTQSPTHLIKTRGQQVTLRCSSQSGHNTVSWYQQALGQGPQFIFQYYREEENGRGNFPPRFSGLQFPNYSSELNVNALELDDSALYLCASSRGDRRGNTIYFGEGSWLTVV.

This rearrangement joins TRBV5-1 to TRBJ2-3; D may be TRBD1 (6 bases). This CDR3 region has 13 residues. V was pared by 7 bases and J by 7 bases, with 16 bases between. Germline V gene data show CDR1 as SGHRS and CDR2 as YFSETQ. The CDR3 region has the DNA TGCGCCAGCCAAAGGGGGAATGCAAATACGCAGTATTTT. Its translation is CASQRGNANTQYF.